The clone carrying this TCR beta chain was counted at least ten times. The antigen is undetermined. This sample was included in a study of T cells after yellow fever vaccination. Study-wide context: Low-cell-number fractions underwent preparation using SMART-Seq v4 Ultra Low Input.

The 5'RACE template-switching step produced TCR cDNA and added a universal primer site and UMIs. TCRdb reanalysed the 5' RACE reads using MiXCR and keeps one entry per CDR3 protein. The data show roughly 63,000 distinct CDR3 sequences, 7.4% seen once. This CDR3 comprises 16 residues. Germline trimming cut 2 bases from V and 9 bases from J; bases unmatched to any gene: 11. Overall study results and limits: Detected again after the booster were most primary-vaccination clones, at roughly 95% CD4 and 88% CD8. Peaking faster, on day 5 versus 15, the secondary response was nonetheless weaker.

V gene TRBV12-3 or TRBV12-4 combines with J gene TRBJ2-3; TRBD2 matches at 10 bases. This sequence was found in a man aged 25-45 years who received the YFV17D yellow fever vaccine. Here the sequenced sample was CD8+ T cells sorted from PBMCs, taken 15 days after the yellow fever booster vaccination. CDR3 loop: CASSLFTAGGPYTQYF. CDR3 DNA: TGTGCCAGCAGTTTATTCACAGCGGGAGGGCCGTACACGCAGTATTTT.